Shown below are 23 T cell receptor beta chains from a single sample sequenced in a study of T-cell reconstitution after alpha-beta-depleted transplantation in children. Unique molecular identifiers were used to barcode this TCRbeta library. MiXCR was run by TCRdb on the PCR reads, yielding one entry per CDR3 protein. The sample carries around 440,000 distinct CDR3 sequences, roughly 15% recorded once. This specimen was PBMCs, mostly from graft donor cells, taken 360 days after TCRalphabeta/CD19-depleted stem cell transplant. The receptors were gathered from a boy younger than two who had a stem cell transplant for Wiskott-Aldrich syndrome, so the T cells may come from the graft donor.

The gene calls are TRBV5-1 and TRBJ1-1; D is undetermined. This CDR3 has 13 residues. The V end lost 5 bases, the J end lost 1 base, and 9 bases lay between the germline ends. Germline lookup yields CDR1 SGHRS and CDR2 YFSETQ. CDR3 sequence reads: CASRMGPNTEAFF. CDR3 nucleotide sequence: TGCGCCAGCAGAATGGGCCCGAACACTGAAGCTTTCTTT.

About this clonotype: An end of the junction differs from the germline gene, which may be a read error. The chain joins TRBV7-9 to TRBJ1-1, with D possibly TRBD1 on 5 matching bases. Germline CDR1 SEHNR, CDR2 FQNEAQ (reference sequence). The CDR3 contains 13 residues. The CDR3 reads CASTLPARAEAFF. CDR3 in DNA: TGTGCCAGCACCTTACCTGCCAGGGCTGAAGCTTTCTTT.

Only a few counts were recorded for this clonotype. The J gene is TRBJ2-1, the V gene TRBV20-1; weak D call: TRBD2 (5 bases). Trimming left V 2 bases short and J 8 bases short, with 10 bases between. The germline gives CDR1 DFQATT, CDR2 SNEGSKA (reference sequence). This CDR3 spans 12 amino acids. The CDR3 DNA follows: TGCAGTGCTAGACTAGCTTTGGATGAGCAGTTCTTC. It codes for CSARLALDEQFF.

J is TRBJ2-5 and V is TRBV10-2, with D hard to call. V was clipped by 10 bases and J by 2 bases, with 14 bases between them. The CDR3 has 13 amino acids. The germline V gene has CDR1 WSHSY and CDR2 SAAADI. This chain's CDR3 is CATQPYVQETQYF. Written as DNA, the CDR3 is TGCGCCACTCAGCCCTACGTTCAAGAGACCCAGTACTTC.

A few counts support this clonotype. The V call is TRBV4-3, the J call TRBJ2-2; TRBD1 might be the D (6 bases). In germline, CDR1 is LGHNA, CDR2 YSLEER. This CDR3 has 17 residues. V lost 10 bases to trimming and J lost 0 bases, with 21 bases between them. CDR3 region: CATSPKLAGANTGELFF. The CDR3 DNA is TGCGCCACCTCCCCTAAATTAGCAGGGGCGAACACCGGGGAGCTGTTTTTT.

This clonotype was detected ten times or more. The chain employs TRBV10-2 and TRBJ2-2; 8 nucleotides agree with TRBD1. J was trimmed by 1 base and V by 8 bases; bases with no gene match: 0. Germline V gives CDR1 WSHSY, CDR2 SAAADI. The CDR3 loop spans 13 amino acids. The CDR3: CASGQGNTGELFF. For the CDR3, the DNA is TGCGCCAGCGGACAGGGGAACACCGGGGAGCTGTTTTTT.

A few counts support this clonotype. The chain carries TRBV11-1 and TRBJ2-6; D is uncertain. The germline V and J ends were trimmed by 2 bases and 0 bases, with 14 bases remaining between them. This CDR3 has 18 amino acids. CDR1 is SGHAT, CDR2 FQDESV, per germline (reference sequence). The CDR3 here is CASSLNSRTSSGANVLTF. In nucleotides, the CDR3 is TGTGCCAGCAGCTTAAATTCTCGTACTTCCTCTGGGGCCAACGTCCTGACTTTC.

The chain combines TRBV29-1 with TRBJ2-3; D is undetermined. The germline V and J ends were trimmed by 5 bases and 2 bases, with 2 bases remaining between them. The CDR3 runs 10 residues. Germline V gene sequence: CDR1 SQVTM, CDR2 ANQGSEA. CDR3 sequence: CSVNTDTQYF. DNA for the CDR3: TGCAGCGTTAACACAGATACGCAGTATTTT.

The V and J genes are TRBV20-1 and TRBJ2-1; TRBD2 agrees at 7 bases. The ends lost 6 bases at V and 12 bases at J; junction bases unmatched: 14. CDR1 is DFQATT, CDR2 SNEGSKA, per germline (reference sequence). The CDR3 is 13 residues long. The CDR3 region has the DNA TGCAGTGCCCCGGGAGGCCCCTCAATGGGGCAGTTCTTC. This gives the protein CSAPGGPSMGQFF.

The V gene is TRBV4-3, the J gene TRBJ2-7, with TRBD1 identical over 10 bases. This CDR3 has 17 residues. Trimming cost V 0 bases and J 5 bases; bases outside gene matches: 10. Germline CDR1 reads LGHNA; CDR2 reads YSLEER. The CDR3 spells CASSQDVTGTGVDEQYF. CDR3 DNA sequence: TGCGCCAGCAGCCAAGATGTGACCGGGACAGGGGTGGACGAGCAGTACTTC.

The DNA of the CDR3 is TGTACCCTCAGTTTGGCTGCTCTGGGACTAGCTGGGACCGGGGAGCTGTTTTTT. Its translation: CTLSLAALGLAGTGELFF. This chain connects TRBV2 to TRBJ2-2; 9 positions match TRBD2. Per the germline V gene, CDR1 is SNHLY and CDR2 is FYNNEI. The CDR3 runs to 18 residues.

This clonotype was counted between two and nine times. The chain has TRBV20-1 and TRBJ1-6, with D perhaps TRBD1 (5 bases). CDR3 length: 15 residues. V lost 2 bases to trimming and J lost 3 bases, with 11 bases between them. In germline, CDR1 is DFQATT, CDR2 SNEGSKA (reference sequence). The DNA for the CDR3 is TGCAGTGCTAGAAAGGGGATTCTCTATAATTCACCCCTCCACTTT. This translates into CSARKGILYNSPLHF.

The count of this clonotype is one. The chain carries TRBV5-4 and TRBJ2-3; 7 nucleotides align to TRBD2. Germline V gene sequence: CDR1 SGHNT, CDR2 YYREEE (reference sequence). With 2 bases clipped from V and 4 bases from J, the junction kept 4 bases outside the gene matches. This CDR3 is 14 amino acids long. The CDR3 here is CASSFMREPDTQYF. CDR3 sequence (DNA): TGTGCCAGCAGCTTTATGCGGGAGCCAGATACGCAGTATTTT.

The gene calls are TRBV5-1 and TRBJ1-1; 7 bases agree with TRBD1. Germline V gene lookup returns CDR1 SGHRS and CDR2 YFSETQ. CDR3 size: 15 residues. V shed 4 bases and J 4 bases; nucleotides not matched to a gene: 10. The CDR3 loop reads CASSARQGRFTEAFF. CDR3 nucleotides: TGCGCCAGCAGCGCCCGACAGGGCAGGTTCACTGAAGCTTTCTTT.

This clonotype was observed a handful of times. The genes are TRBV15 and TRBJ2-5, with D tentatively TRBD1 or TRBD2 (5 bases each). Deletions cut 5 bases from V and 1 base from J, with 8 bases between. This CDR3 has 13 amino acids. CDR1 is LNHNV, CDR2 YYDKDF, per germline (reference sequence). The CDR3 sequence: CATSRDLQETQYF. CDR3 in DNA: TGTGCCACCAGCCGGGACCTCCAAGAGACCCAGTACTTC. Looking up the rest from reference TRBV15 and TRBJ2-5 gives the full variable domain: DAMVIQNPRYQVTQFGKPVTLSCSQTLNHNVMYWYQQKSSQAPKLLFHYYDKDFNNEADTPDNFQSRRPNTSFCFLDIRSPGLGDTAMYLCATSRDLQETQYFGPGTRLLVL.

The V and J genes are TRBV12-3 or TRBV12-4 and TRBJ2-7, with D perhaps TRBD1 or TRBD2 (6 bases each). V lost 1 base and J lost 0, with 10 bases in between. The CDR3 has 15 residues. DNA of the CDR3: TGTGCCAGCAGTTTAGGGGGGGCACCCTCCTACGAGCAGTACTTC. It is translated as CASSLGGAPSYEQYF.

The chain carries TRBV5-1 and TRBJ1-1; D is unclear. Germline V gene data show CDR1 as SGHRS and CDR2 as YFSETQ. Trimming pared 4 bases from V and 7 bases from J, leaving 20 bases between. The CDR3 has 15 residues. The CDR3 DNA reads TGCGCCAGCAGCCCCAGTCGGGGTGGAGGTGGTGAAGCTTTCTTT. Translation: CASSPSRGGGGEAFF. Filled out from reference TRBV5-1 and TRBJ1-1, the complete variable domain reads KAGVTQTPRYLIKTRGQQVTLSCSPISGHRSVSWYQQTPGQGLQFLFEYFSETQRNKGNFPGRFSGRQFSNSRSEMNVSTLELGDSALYLCASSPSRGGGGEAFFGQGTRLTVV.

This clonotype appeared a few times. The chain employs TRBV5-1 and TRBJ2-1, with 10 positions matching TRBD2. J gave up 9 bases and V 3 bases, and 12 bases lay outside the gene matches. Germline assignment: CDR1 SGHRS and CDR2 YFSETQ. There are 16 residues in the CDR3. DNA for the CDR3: TGCGCCAGCAGCTGGAGGCCCGGGACTAGCGTTTGTGAGCAGTTCTTC. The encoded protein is CASSWRPGTSVCEQFF.

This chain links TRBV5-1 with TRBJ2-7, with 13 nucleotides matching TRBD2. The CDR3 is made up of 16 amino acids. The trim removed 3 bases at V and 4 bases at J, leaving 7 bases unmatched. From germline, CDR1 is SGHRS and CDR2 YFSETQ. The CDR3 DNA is TGCGCCAGCAGCTGGGGACTAGCGGGGAGTACTTACGAGCAGTACTTC. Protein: CASSWGLAGSTYEQYF.

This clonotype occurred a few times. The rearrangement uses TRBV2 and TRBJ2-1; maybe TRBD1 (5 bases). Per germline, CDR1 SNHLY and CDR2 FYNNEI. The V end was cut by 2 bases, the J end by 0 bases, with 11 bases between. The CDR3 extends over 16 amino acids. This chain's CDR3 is CASSEMGPYSYNEQFF. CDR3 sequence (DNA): TGTGCCAGCAGTGAAATGGGGCCTTACTCCTACAATGAGCAGTTCTTC.

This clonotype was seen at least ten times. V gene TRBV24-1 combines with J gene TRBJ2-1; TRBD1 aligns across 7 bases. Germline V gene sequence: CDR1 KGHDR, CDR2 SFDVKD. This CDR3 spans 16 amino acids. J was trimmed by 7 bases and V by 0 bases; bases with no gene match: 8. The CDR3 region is CATSDLGTGARNEQFF. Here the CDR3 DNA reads TGTGCCACCAGTGATTTGGGAACAGGGGCGAGAAATGAGCAGTTCTTC.

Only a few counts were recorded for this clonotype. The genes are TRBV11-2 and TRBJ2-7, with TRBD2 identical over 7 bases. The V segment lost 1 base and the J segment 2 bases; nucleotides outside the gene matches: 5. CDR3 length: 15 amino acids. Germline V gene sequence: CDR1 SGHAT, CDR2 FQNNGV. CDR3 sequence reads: CASSLGAGVAYEQYF. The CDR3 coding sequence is TGTGCCAGCAGCTTAGGGGCGGGAGTAGCCTACGAGCAGTACTTC.

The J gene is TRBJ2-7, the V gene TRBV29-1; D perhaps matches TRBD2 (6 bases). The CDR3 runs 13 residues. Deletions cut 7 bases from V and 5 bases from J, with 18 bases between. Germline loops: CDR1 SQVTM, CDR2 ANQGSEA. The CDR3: CSASLAHTHEQYF. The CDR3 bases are TGCAGCGCATCACTAGCCCATACCCACGAGCAGTACTTC.